This T cell receptor (beta chain) was recorded in a study of response to subunit inactivated influenza vaccine. TCRdb used MiXCR to reprocess the RT-PCR reads, holding one entry per CDR3 protein. The sample lists a few hundred thousand distinct CDR3 sequences, 12% to 15% occurring once. The CDR3 consists of 14 residues. The germline CDR1 and CDR2 sequences are MNHEY and SVGEGT. Trimming pared 3 bases from V and 9 bases from J, leaving 15 bases between. This clonotype has only a few counts. Its antigen is unknown. Findings and limits, study-wide: Authors proposed each seasonal influenza vaccination draws in few new T cells.

The material sequenced was PBMCs from blood, taken approximately 13 days after vaccination. The sequence was obtained from a man between 45 and 60 years old who received an inactivated influenza vaccine. V and J are TRBV6-2 or TRBV6-3 and TRBJ2-1; D may be TRBD2 (5 bases). Here the CDR3 reads CASSYTGSAGEQFF. Here the CDR3 DNA reads TGTGCCAGCAGTTATACGGGGTCGGCAGGTGAGCAGTTCTTC.